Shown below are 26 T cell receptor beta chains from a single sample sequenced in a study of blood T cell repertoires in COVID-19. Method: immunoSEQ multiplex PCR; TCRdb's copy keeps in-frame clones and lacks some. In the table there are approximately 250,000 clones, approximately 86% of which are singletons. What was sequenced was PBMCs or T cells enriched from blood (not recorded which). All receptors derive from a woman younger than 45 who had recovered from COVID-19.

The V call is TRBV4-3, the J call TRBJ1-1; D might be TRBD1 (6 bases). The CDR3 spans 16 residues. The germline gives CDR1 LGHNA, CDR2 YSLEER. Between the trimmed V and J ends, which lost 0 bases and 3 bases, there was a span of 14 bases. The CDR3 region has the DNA TGCGCCAGCAGCCAAGATGGGACAATTACGGACACTGAAGCTTTCTTT. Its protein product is CASSQDGTITDTEAFF.

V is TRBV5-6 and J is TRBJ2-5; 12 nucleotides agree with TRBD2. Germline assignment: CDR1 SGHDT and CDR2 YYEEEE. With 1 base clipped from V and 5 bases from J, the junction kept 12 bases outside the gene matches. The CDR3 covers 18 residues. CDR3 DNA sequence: TGTGCCAGCAGCTTGACTAGCGGGGGGTTTCGTGGCCTGGAGACCCAGTACTTC. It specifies CASSLTSGGFRGLETQYF.

The CDR3 here is CASSEIPIAGGTYEQYF. The CDR3 nucleotides read TGCGCCAGCAGTGAGATACCCATAGCGGGAGGCACCTACGAGCAGTACTTC. V gene TRBV10-1 combines with J gene TRBJ2-7; TRBD2 aligns across 10 bases. Germline CDR1 and CDR2: WNHNN and SYGVQD (reference sequence). There are 17 residues in the CDR3. With 2 bases clipped from V and 2 bases from J, the junction kept 9 bases outside the gene matches.

The CDR3 region has the DNA TGTGCCAGCAGCTTAGGTCTGGGGGGGGCCTACGAGCAGTACTTC. Encoded protein: CASSLGLGGAYEQYF. The genes are TRBV7-2 and TRBJ2-7; 7 positions agree with TRBD2. This CDR3 spans 15 amino acids. Trimming took 1 base from V and 2 from J; bases not matched to a gene: 5. Germline lookup yields CDR1 SGHTA and CDR2 FQGNSA.

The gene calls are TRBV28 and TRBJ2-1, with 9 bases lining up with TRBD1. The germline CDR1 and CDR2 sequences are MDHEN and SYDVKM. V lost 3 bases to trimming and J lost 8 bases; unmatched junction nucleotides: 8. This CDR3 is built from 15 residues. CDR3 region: CASSLGQGIADEQFF. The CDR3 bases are TGTGCCAGCAGTTTGGGACAGGGAATCGCCGATGAGCAGTTCTTC.

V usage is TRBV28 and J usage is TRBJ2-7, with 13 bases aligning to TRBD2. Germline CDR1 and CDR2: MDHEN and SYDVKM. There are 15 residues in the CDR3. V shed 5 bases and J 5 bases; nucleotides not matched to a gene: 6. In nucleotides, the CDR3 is TGTGCCAGCAGTCCATGGACTAGCGGGAGTAACGAGCAGTACTTC. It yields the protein CASSPWTSGSNEQYF.

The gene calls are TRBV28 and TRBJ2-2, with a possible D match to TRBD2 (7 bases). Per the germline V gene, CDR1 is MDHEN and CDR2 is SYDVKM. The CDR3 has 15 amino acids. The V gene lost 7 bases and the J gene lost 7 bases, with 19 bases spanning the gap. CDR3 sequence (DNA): TGTGCCAGCAACACTAATGGGGGGGGCCGCGGGGAGCTGTTTTTT. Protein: CASNTNGGGRGELFF.

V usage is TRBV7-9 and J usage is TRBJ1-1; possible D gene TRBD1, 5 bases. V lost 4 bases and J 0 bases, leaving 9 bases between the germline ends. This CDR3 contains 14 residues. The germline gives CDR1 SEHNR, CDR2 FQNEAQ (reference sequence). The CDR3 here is CASSSGDVNTEAFF. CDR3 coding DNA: TGTGCCAGCAGCTCGGGGGATGTGAACACTGAAGCTTTCTTT.

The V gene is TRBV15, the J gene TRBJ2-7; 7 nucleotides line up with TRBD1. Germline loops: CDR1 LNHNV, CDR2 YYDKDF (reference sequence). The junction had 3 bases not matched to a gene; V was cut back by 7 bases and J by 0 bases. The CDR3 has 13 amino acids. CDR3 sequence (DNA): TGTGCCACCACGACAGGGAGCTCCTACGAGCAGTACTTC. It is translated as CATTTGSSYEQYF.

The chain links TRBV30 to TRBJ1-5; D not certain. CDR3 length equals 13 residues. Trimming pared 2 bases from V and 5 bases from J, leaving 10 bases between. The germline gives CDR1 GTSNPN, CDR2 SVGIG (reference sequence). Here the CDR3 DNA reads TGTGCCTGGAGTCCGCAGATGCATCAGCCCCAGCATTTT. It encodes CAWSPQMHQPQHF. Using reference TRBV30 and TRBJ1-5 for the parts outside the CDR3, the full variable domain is SQTIHQWPATLVQPVGSPLSLECTVEGTSNPNLYWYRQAAGRGLQLLFYSVGIGQISSEVPQNLSASRPQDRQFILSSKKLLLSDSGFYLCAWSPQMHQPQHFGDGTRLSIL.

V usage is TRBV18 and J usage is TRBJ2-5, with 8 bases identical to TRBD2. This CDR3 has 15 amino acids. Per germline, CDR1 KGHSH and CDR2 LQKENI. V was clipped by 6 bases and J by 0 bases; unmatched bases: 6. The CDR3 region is CASSPWRGDQETQYF. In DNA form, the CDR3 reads TGTGCCAGCTCCCCCTGGCGGGGGGACCAAGAGACCCAGTACTTC.

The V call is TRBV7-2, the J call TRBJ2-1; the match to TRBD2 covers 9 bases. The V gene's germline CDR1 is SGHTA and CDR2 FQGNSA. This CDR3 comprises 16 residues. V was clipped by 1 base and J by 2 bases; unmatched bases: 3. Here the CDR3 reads CASSLVGGGAYNEQFF. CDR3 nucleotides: TGTGCCAGCAGCTTAGTCGGCGGGGGGGCCTACAATGAGCAGTTCTTC.

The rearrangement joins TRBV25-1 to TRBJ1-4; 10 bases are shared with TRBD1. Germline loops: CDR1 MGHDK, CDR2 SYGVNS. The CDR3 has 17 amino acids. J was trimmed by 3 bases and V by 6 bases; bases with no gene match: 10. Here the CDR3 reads CASSPGTGDVPNEKLFF. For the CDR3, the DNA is TGTGCCAGCAGCCCCGGGACAGGGGACGTGCCTAATGAAAAACTGTTTTTT.

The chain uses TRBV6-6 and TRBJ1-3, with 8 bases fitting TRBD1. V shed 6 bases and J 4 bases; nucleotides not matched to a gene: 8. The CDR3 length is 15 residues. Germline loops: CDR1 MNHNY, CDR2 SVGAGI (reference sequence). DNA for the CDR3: TGTGCCAGCAGCGACCAGACAGGGGCAGGAAACACCATATATTTT. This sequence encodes CASSDQTGAGNTIYF.

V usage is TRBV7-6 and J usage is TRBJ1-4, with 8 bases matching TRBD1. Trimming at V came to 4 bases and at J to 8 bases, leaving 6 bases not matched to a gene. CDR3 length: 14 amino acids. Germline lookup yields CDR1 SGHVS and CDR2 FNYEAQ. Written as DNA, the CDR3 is TGTGCCAGCAGCTCTGGACAGGGAAGGGAAAAACTGTTTTTT. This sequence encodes CASSSGQGREKLFF.

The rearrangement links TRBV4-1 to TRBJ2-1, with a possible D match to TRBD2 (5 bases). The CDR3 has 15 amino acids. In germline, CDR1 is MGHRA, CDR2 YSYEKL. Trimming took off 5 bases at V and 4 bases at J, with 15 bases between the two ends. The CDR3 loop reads CASSTRLAVYNEQFF. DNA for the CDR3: TGCGCCAGCAGCACTAGGCTAGCAGTATACAATGAGCAGTTCTTC.

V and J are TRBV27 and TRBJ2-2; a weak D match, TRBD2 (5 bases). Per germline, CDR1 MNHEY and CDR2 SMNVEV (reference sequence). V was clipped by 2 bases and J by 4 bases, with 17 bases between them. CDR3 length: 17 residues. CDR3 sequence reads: CASSLRPLGGGTGELFF. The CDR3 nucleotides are TGTGCCAGCAGTTTACGCCCCCTTGGCGGAGGCACCGGGGAGCTGTTTTTT.

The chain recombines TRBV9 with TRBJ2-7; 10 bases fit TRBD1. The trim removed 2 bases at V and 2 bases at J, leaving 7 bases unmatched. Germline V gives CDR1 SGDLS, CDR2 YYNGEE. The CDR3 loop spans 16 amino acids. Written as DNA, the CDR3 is TGTGCCAGCAGCGTCTCTGCGGGACAGGGGCCCTACGAGCAGTACTTC. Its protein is CASSVSAGQGPYEQYF.

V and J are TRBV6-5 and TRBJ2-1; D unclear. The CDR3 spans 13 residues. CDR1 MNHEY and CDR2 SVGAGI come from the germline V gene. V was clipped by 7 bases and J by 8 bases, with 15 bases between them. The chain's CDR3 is CASTRGGLDEQFF. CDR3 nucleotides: TGTGCCAGCACCAGAGGCGGCCTAGATGAGCAGTTCTTC.

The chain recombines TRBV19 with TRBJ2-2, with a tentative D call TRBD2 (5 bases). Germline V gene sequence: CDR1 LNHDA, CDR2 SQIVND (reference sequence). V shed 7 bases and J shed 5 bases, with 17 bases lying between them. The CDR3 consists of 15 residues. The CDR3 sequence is CASTDLSRRTGELFF. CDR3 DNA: TGTGCCAGTACGGACTTATCCCGTCGGACCGGGGAGCTGTTTTTT.

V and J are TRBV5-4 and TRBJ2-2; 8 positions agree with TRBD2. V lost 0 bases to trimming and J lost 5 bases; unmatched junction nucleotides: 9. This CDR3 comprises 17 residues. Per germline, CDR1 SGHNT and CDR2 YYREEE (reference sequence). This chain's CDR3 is CASSLAGGGPGTGELFF. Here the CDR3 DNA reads TGTGCCAGCAGCTTGGCCGGCGGGGGGCCGGGGACCGGGGAGCTGTTTTTT.

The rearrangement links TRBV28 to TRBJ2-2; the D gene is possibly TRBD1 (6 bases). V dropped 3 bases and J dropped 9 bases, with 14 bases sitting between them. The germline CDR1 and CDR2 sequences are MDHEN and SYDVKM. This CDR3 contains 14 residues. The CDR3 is CASSFQQGKRELFF. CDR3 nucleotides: TGTGCCAGCAGTTTTCAACAGGGAAAAAGGGAGCTGTTTTTT.

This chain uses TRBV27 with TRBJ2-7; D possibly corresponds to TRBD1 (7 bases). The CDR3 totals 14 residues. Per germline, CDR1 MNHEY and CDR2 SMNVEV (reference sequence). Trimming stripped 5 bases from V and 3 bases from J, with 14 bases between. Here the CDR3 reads CASSIGQGGYEQYF. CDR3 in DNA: TGTGCCAGCAGTATCGGCCAGGGGGGCTACGAGCAGTACTTC.

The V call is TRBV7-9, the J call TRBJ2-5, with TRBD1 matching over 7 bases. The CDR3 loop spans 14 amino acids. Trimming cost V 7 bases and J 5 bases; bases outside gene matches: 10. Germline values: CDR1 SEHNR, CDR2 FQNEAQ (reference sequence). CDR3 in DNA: TGTGCCAGCAACCCGGGACAGAGGGGGGAGACCCAGTACTTC. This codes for CASNPGQRGETQYF. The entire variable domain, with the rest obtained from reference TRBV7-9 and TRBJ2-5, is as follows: DTGVSQNPRHKITKRGQNVTFRCDPISEHNRLYWYRQTLGQGPEFLTYFQNEAQLEKSRLLSDRFSAERPKGSFSTLEIQRTEQGDSAMYLCASNPGQRGETQYFGPGTRLLVL.

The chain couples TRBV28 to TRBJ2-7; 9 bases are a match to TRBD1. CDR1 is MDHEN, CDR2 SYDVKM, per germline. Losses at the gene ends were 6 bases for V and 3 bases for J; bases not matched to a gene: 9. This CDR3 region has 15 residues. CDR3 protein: CASRSPPGQGYEQYF. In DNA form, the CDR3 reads TGTGCCAGCAGATCACCACCGGGACAGGGCTACGAGCAGTACTTC.

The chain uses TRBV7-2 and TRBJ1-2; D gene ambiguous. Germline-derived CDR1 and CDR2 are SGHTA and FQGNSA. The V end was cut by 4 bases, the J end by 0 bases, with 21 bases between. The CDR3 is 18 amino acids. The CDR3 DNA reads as TGTGCCAGCAGCTCGTCCGGGGTGACTCATCCAGCTAACTATGGCTACACCTTC. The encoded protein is CASSSSGVTHPANYGYTF.